Listed here are 28 T cell receptor beta chains from one sample, sequenced in a study of cytomegalovirus exposure and HLA in healthy donors. Vbeta (60) and Jbeta (13) primers were used in the PCR. Sequencing was performed with immunoSEQ multiplex PCR; in TCRdb, only in-frame clones are kept and a portion is missing. The sample shows fewer than 200,000 clones, 70% to 85% of them seen only once. Sample: PBMCs. The receptor source for this set is a woman aged 40-49 years in good health and CMV-seronegative.

The J gene is TRBJ2-1, the V gene TRBV27, with TRBD2 matching 13 bases. Germline V gene data show CDR1 as MNHEY and CDR2 as SMNVEV (reference sequence). V dropped 6 bases and J dropped 7; count of bases not matched to a gene: 9. The CDR3 contains 16 residues. The CDR3 nucleotides read TGTGCCAGCAGCCCTTTACTGACTAGCGGGAGGAATGAGCAGTTCTTC. This codes for CASSPLLTSGRNEQFF.

The gene calls are TRBV7-2 and TRBJ2-7; 8 nucleotides line up with TRBD1. CDR3 size: 14 residues. V lost 5 bases, J lost 2 bases, and 5 bases stayed unmatched. Germline CDR1 is SGHTA and CDR2 is FQGNSA. The CDR3 bases are TGTGCCAGCAGCCTAATGGACAGGGCCTACGAGCAGTACTTC. This translates into CASSLMDRAYEQYF.

V and J are TRBV9 and TRBJ1-3; D is undetermined. This CDR3 region has 14 residues. Trimming removed 0 bases from V and 0 bases from J, with 4 bases in between. Looked up from germline, CDR1 is SGDLS and CDR2 is YYNGEE. This CDR3 reads CASSVDSSGNTIYF. The CDR3 nucleotides are TGTGCCAGCAGCGTAGATAGCTCTGGAAACACCATATATTTT.

The V call is TRBV19, the J call TRBJ2-1; 9 bases are a match to TRBD1. V gave up 3 bases and J gave up 7 bases; unmatched junction bases: 7. This CDR3 is 15 amino acids long. Germline CDR1 and CDR2: LNHDA and SQIVND (reference sequence). CDR3 sequence reads: CASSIGGQGGNEQFF. CDR3 coding DNA: TGTGCCAGTAGTATTGGGGGACAGGGCGGGAATGAGCAGTTCTTC.

This CDR3 is CAVGGTMNTGELFF. As DNA, the CDR3 is TGTGCCGTGGGAGGGACAATGAACACCGGGGAGCTGTTTTTT. The chain has TRBV6-1 and TRBJ2-2; weak D call: TRBD2 (7 bases). V was cut by 11 bases and J by 1 base, with 14 bases left in between. Germline values: CDR1 MNHNS, CDR2 SASEGT. The CDR3 loop spans 14 amino acids.

The V call is TRBV23-1, the J call TRBJ1-2; no definite D call. TRBV23-1 is annotated as an ORF whose role is uncertain. Trimming removed 11 bases from V and 0 bases from J, with 22 bases in between. The CDR3 loop spans 16 amino acids. CDR3 sequence reads: CAPMGRGILPNYGYTF. The CDR3 DNA reads as TGCGCCCCAATGGGCCGGGGTATCCTTCCTAACTATGGCTACACCTTC.

The chain combines TRBV2 with TRBJ1-6, with no clear D. The germline V gene has CDR1 SNHLY and CDR2 FYNNEI. The CDR3 sequence is 15 residues long. Trimming cost V 6 bases and J 13 bases, with 22 bases left between them. The CDR3: CASSWEQTKMGPLHF. DNA for the CDR3: TGTGCCAGCAGCTGGGAGCAGACGAAGATGGGGCCCCTCCACTTT.

The gene calls are TRBV4-2 and TRBJ2-3; D possibly corresponds to TRBD1 (5 bases). From germline, CDR1 is LGHNA and CDR2 YNFKEQ. This CDR3 is built from 14 residues. V lost 5 bases and J lost 2, with 11 bases in between. CDR3 sequence reads: CASSGRTHTDTQYF. The CDR3 DNA is TGTGCCAGCAGCGGACGGACACACACAGATACGCAGTATTTT.

V is TRBV5-1 and J is TRBJ2-1; 11 positions match TRBD2. The germline V gene encodes CDR1 SGHRS and CDR2 YFSETQ. This CDR3 spans 18 amino acids. Trimming at V came to 5 bases and at J to 9 bases, leaving 19 bases not matched to a gene. CDR3 protein: CASSSGTSGFGASGEQFF. In DNA form, the CDR3 reads TGCGCCAGCAGTTCCGGGACTAGCGGTTTTGGCGCCTCCGGTGAGCAGTTCTTC.

The V gene is TRBV14, the J gene TRBJ2-2, with a weak D call TRBD1 (5 bases). Germline CDR1 and CDR2: SGHDN and FVKESK. The V and J ends lost 2 bases and 13 bases respectively, with 11 bases between them. This CDR3 has 12 residues. The DNA of the CDR3 is TGTGCCAGCAGCCAACTCCACAGGAGGCTGTTTTTT. Translated: CASSQLHRRLFF.

This clone has just one count. The genes are TRBV28 and TRBJ2-3; 8 bases are shared with TRBD2. The CDR3 is made up of 16 amino acids. Germline-derived CDR1 and CDR2 are MDHEN and SYDVKM. J was trimmed by 2 bases and V by 2 bases; bases with no gene match: 6. DNA of the CDR3: TGTGCCAGCAGTTTAGTCGGGACTAGAGTCACAGATACGCAGTATTTT. It translates to CASSLVGTRVTDTQYF.

CDR3 nucleotide sequence: TGTGCCAGCAGCCAAGATCAGGGGAATCTGTTTGGCTACACCTTC. Its translation: CASSQDQGNLFGYTF. The V and J genes are TRBV14 and TRBJ1-2, with D tentatively TRBD1 (6 bases). CDR3 size: 15 residues. The germline CDR1 and CDR2 sequences are SGHDN and FVKESK. V lost 0 bases, J lost 7 bases, and 15 bases lay in between. Combining the CDR3 with reference TRBV14 and TRBJ1-2 gives the whole variable domain EAGVTQFPSHSVIEKGQTVTLRCDPISGHDNLYWYRRVMGKEIKFLLHFVKESKQDESGMPNNRFLAERTGGTYSTLKVQPAELEDSGVYFCASSQDQGNLFGYTFGSGTRLTVV.

The genes are TRBV7-6 and TRBJ2-2; the match to TRBD1 covers 8 bases. V lost 5 bases to trimming and J lost 5 bases; unmatched junction nucleotides: 10. The CDR3 is made up of 16 amino acids. Germline V gives CDR1 SGHVS, CDR2 FNYEAQ. In DNA, the CDR3 is TGTGCCAGCAGCCCCACCGGGACAGGAGGGACCGGGGAGCTGTTTTTT. Protein product: CASSPTGTGGTGELFF.

The sample holds one count of this clone. CDR3: CASSTRTVHGYTF. CDR3 nucleotides: TGTGCCAGCAGTACCCGGACAGTCCATGGCTACACCTTC. V usage is TRBV6-5 and J usage is TRBJ1-2; a weak D match, TRBD1 (6 bases). From germline, CDR1 is MNHEY and CDR2 SVGAGI. The CDR3 covers 13 residues. Trimming removed 5 bases at V and 6 bases at J, with 13 bases between.

V gene TRBV27 combines with J gene TRBJ2-3; TRBD1 is a possible D gene (6 bases). Germline V lookup: CDR1 MNHEY, CDR2 SMNVEV (reference sequence). V dropped 0 bases and J dropped 4 bases, with 14 bases sitting between them. This CDR3 spans 16 amino acids. The CDR3 DNA reads as TGTGCCAGCAGTTTATCGAACAGGGATGGGGCAGATACGCAGTATTTT. Amino acid sequence: CASSLSNRDGADTQYF.

The rearrangement links TRBV30 to TRBJ1-2, with D perhaps matching TRBD1 (6 bases). CDR3 length: 13 residues. The V end was cut by 6 bases, the J end by 4 bases, with 15 bases between. From germline, CDR1 is GTSNPN and CDR2 SVGIG (reference sequence). DNA of the CDR3: TGTGCCTGCCTACAGGGTGCGACCTATGGCTACACCTTC. Translated: CACLQGATYGYTF.

The chain employs TRBV29-1 and TRBJ2-5; 10 bases agree with TRBD2. V was clipped by 4 bases and J by 4 bases; unmatched bases: 6. The CDR3 totals 14 residues. Germline CDR1 reads SQVTM; CDR2 reads ANQGSEA. The DNA of the CDR3 is TGCAGCGTTGGACTAGCGGGTACAACAGAGACCCAGTACTTC. Protein: CSVGLAGTTETQYF.

The chain employs TRBV29-1 and TRBJ1-2, with a possible D match to TRBD1 (6 bases). There are 12 residues in the CDR3. V lost 3 bases, J lost 4 bases, and 9 bases lay in between. From germline, CDR1 is SQVTM and CDR2 ANQGSEA. The CDR3: CSVDRGAYGYTF. The CDR3 DNA is TGCAGCGTTGATCGGGGGGCCTATGGCTACACCTTC.

The chain carries TRBV7-2 and TRBJ2-2; maybe TRBD1 (6 bases). This CDR3 region has 13 residues. Germline V gene lookup returns CDR1 SGHTA and CDR2 FQGNSA. Trimming pared 2 bases from V and 6 bases from J, leaving 7 bases between. For the CDR3, the DNA is TGTGCCAGCAGCTTAAGGGGGTCCGGGGAGCTGTTTTTT. This codes for CASSLRGSGELFF.

The chain is built from TRBV11-2 and TRBJ2-7; D possibly corresponds to TRBD1 (6 bases). CDR3 length: 15 residues. CDR1 is SGHAT and CDR2 is FQNNGV in the germline V gene. V was pared by 3 bases and J by 1 base, with 13 bases between. Here the CDR3 DNA reads TGTGCCAGCAGCTTCCCTTCAGGGGTGTCCTACGAGCAGTACTTC. As protein: CASSFPSGVSYEQYF.

This chain connects TRBV27 to TRBJ1-2, with 7 bases fitting TRBD1. Germline V lookup: CDR1 MNHEY, CDR2 SMNVEV (reference sequence). The V and J ends lost 6 bases and 7 bases, in that order; junction bases with no gene match: 11. The CDR3 totals 14 residues. The CDR3 here is CASRNIDREGGYTF. For the CDR3, the DNA is TGTGCCAGCAGAAACATTGACAGGGAAGGTGGCTACACCTTC.

V gene TRBV15 combines with J gene TRBJ2-5; 8 bases are a match to TRBD2. CDR1 is LNHNV and CDR2 is YYDKDF in the germline V gene (reference sequence). The CDR3 loop spans 12 amino acids. V shed 6 bases, J shed 5 bases, and the junction held 2 bases outside the gene matches. The DNA for the CDR3 is TGTGCCACCAGTCCGGGGGGGGAGACCCAGTACTTC. Its translation: CATSPGGETQYF.

The chain recombines TRBV6-1 with TRBJ1-5, with TRBD1 identical over 7 bases. The CDR3 totals 16 residues. Trimming at V came to 2 bases and at J to 2 bases, leaving 6 bases not matched to a gene. In germline, CDR1 is MNHNS, CDR2 SASEGT. The CDR3 region is CASSEWRGQGNQPQHF. CDR3 DNA: TGTGCCAGCAGTGAATGGAGGGGGCAAGGCAATCAGCCCCAGCATTTT.

This chain connects TRBV6-6 to TRBJ1-6; D is ambiguous. This CDR3 is built from 15 residues. Per germline, CDR1 MNHNY and CDR2 SVGAGI (reference sequence). The V end was cut by 5 bases, the J end by 0 bases, with 8 bases between. In DNA form, the CDR3 reads TGTGCCAGCAGTGGGAGCTCCTCCTATAATTCACCCCTCCACTTT. It codes for CASSGSSSYNSPLHF.

The chain is built from TRBV7-3 and TRBJ2-3; tentatively, D is TRBD2 (5 bases). From germline, CDR1 is SGHTA and CDR2 FQGTGA. V was shortened by 5 bases and J by 1 base, with 13 bases between the two germline ends. The CDR3 is 15 amino acids. CDR3 amino acids: CASSLSGTRTDTQYF. CDR3 bases: TGTGCCAGCAGCCTCAGCGGAACCCGCACAGATACGCAGTATTTT. Filled out from reference TRBV7-3 and TRBJ2-3, the complete variable domain reads GAGVSQTPSNKVTEKGKYVELRCDPISGHTALYWYRQSLGQGPEFLIYFQGTGAADDSGLPNDRFFAVRPEGSVSTLKIQRTERGDSAVYLCASSLSGTRTDTQYFGPGTRLTVL.

A few counts support this clone. The chain carries TRBV5-6 and TRBJ2-7; 8 positions match TRBD2. The germline CDR1 and CDR2 sequences are SGHDT and YYEEEE. V was pared by 0 bases and J by 2 bases, with 4 bases of the junction left unmatched. CDR3 length: 15 amino acids. In nucleotides, the CDR3 is TGTGCCAGCAGCTTGGTAGGGACTAGTACCTACGAGCAGTACTTC. Residues: CASSLVGTSTYEQYF.

The chain has TRBV7-2 and TRBJ2-5, with TRBD2 matching 13 bases. The germline V gene encodes CDR1 SGHTA and CDR2 FQGNSA. The CDR3 is made up of 15 amino acids. V gave up 5 bases and J gave up 5 bases; unmatched junction bases: 5. This CDR3 reads CASSPGLAGWETQYF. The CDR3 nucleotides are TGTGCCAGCAGCCCGGGACTAGCGGGGTGGGAGACCCAGTACTTC.

The J gene is TRBJ2-5, the V gene TRBV6-1; 9 nucleotides line up with TRBD1. The closer fit of TRBJ2-7 to the DNA end suggests the J call may be wrong. Looked up from germline, CDR1 is MNHNS and CDR2 is SASEGT. The CDR3 loop spans 14 amino acids. CDR3 coding DNA: TGTGCCAGCAGTGACGGGACAGGGTCCTACGAGCAGTACTTC. Translating gives CASSDGTGSYEQYF.